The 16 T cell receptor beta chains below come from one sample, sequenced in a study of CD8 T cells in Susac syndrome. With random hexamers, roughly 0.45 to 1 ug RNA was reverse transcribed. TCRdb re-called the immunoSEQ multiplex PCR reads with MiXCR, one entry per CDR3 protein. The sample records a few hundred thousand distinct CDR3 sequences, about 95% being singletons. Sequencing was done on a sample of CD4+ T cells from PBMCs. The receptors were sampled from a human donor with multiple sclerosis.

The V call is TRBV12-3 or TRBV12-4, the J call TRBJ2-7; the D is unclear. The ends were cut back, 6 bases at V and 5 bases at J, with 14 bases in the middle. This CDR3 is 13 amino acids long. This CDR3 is CASSLGRQNEQYF. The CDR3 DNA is TGTGCCAGCAGCCTTGGGCGGCAGAACGAGCAGTACTTC.

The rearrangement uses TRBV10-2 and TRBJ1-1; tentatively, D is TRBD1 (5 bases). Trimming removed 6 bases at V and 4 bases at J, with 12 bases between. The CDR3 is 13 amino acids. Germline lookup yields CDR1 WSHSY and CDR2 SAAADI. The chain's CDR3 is CASSLGAPTEAFF. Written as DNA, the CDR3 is TGCGCCAGCAGCCTAGGGGCGCCCACTGAAGCTTTCTTT.

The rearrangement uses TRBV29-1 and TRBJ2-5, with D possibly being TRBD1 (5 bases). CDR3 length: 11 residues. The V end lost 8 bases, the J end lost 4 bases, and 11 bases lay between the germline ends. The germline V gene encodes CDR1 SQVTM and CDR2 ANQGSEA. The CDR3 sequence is CSIGEVETQYF. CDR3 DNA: TGCAGCATAGGGGAAGTAGAGACCCAGTACTTC.

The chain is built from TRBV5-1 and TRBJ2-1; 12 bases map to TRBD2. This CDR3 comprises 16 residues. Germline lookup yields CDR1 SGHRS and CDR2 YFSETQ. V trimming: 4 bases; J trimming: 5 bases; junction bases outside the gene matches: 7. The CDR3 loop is CASSLTGLAGNNEQFF. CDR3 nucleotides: TGCGCCAGCAGCCTAACGGGACTAGCGGGCAACAATGAGCAGTTCTTC.

CDR3 amino acids: CASSPGQLNQPQHF. The CDR3 DNA reads as TGTGCCAGCAGCCCGGGACAGCTAAATCAGCCCCAGCATTTT. The chain is built from TRBV7-9 and TRBJ1-5; TRBD1 aligns across 7 bases. The CDR3 sequence is 14 residues long. CDR1 SEHNR and CDR2 FQNEAQ come from the germline V gene (reference sequence). V dropped 5 bases and J dropped 4; count of bases not matched to a gene: 5.

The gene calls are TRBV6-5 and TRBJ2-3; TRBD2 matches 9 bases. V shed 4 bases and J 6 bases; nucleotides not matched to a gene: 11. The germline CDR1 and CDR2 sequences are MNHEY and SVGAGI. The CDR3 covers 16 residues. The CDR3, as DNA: TGTGCCAGCAGTTCGCTCGCTGCGGGAGGGTCCGATACGCAGTATTTT. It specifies CASSSLAAGGSDTQYF.

The CDR3 here is CSVEDSTHPFF. The CDR3 region has the DNA TGCAGCGTTGAGGACTCTACACATCCGTTCTTC. This sequence joins TRBV29-1 and TRBJ2-1; weak D call: TRBD2 (5 bases). Germline-derived CDR1 and CDR2 are SQVTM and ANQGSEA. Trimming took off 3 bases at V and 15 bases at J, with 15 bases between the two ends. The CDR3 is 11 amino acids.

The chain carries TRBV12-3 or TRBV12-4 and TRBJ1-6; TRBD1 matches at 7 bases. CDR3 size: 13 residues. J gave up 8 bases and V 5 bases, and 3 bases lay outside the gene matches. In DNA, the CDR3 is TGTGCCAGCAGTGACAGGGCGGATTCACCCCTCCACTTT. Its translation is CASSDRADSPLHF.

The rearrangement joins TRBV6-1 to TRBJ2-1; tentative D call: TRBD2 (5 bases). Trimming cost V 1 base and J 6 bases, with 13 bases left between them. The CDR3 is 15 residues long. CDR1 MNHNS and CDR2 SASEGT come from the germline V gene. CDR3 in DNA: TGTGCCAGCAGTGAAGGTTTGCGGGCTGGCAATGAGCAGTTCTTC. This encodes CASSEGLRAGNEQFF.

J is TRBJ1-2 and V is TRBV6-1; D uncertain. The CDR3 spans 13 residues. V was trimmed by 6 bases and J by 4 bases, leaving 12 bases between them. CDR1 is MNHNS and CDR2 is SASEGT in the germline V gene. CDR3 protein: CASRGSSLYGYTF. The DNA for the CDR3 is TGTGCCAGCAGAGGAAGCAGCCTCTATGGCTACACCTTC.

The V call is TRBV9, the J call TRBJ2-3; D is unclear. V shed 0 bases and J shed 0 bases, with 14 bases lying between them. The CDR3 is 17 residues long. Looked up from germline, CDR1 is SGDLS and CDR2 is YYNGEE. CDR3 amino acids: CASSVGATRPSTDTQYF. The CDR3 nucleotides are TGTGCCAGCAGCGTAGGTGCGACCCGTCCTAGCACAGATACGCAGTATTTT.

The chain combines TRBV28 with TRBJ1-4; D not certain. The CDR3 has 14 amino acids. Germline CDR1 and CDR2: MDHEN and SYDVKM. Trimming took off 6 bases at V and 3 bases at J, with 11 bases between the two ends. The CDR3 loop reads CASRWGRANEKLFF. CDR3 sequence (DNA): TGTGCCAGCAGATGGGGAAGGGCTAATGAAAAACTGTTTTTT.

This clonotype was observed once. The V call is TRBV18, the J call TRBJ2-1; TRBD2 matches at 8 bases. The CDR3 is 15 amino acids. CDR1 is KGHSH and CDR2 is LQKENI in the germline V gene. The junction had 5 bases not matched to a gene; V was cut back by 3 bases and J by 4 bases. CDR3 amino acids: CASSPVAGTYNEQFF. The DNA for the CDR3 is TGTGCCAGCTCACCCGTAGCGGGAACTTACAATGAGCAGTTCTTC.

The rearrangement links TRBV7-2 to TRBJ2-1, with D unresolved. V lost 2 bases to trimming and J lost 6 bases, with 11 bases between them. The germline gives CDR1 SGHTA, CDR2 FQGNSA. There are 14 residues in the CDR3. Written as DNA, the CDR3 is TGTGCCAGCAGCTTATCTGCCAGGCGCAATGAGCAGTTCTTC. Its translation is CASSLSARRNEQFF.

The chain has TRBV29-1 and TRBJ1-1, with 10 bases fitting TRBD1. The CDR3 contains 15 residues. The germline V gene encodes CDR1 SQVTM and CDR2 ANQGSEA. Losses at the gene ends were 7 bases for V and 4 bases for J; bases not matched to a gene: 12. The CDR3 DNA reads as TGCAGCGCTGCGACAGGGGGCTCAGGTGCCACTGAAGCTTTCTTT. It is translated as CSAATGGSGATEAFF.

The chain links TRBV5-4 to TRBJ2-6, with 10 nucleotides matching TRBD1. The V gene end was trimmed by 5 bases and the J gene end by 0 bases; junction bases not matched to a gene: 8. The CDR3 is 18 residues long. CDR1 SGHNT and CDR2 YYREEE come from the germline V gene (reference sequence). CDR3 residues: CASRAMTGGNSGANVLTF. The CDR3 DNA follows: TGTGCCAGCAGGGCGATGACAGGGGGCAACTCTGGGGCCAACGTCCTGACTTTC.